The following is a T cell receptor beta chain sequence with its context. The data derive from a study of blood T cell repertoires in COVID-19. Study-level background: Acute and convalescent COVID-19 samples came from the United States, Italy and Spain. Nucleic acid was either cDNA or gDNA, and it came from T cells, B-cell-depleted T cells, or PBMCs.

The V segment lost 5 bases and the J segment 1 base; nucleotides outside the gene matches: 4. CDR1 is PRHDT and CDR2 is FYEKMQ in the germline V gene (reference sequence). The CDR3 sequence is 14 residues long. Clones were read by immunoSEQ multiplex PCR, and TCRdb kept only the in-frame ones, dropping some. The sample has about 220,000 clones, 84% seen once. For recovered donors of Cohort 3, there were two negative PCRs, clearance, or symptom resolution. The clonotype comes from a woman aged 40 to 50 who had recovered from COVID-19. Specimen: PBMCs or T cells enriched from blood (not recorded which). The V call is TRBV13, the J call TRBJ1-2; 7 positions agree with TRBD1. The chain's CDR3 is CASSLRDSNYGYTF. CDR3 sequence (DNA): TGTGCCAGCAGCCTCCGGGACAGTAACTATGGCTACACCTTC.